The clone carrying this T cell receptor beta chain was counted only a few times. What it binds is not known. 13 Jbeta primers and 60 Vbeta primers were used for the PCR. Profiling relied on immunoSEQ multiplex PCR, and the TCRdb table lists in-frame clones only, not all of them. Among around 180,000 clones listed, 80% were seen once. The data are from a study of cytomegalovirus exposure and HLA in healthy donors. Overall study: Clustering assigned 81% of the approximately 400 genotyped donors to the Caucasian-associated ancestry cluster.

Whole-study findings and limits: In a later analysis, at a false discovery rate of 0.05, 15,000 to 20,000 TCR beta sequences were associated with HLA alleles.

CDR3 length: 15 residues. V shed 4 bases, J shed 7 bases, and the junction held 9 bases outside the gene matches. From germline, CDR1 is SGHNT and CDR2 YENEEA. The genes are TRBV11-3 and TRBJ2-4, with TRBD1 matching 8 bases. The sequencing input was PBMCs. The origin of this receptor is a man younger than 45 in good health and CMV-seropositive. CDR3 protein: CASSYRTGSRNIQYF. The CDR3 DNA reads as TGTGCCAGCAGCTACCGGACAGGGAGTCGGAACATTCAGTACTTC.